This T cell receptor beta chain emerged from a study of early T cells in non-severe SARS-CoV-2 infection. Study context: Chains from this unsorted whole-blood bulk RNA could not be paired. Study outcomes and limitations: Comparison of clonotypes with VDJdb favored anti-spike CD8 responses while missing private and CD4 specificities.

Individual cDNA molecules received unique molecular identifiers. TCRdb reprocessed the 5' RACE reads with MiXCR, giving one entry per CDR3 protein. The sample carries 35,000 to 40,000 distinct CDR3 sequences, 5.8% recorded once. This clonotype showed up many times. The antigen is unknown. This receptor was identified in an adult who was a healthcare worker with PCR-confirmed SARS-CoV-2 infection or an uninfected control (not recorded which). Sequencing was done on a sample of whole blood.

Here the CDR3 reads CASSEAGENIQYF. In nucleotides, the CDR3 is TGTGCCAGCAGTGAAGCGGGAGAAAACATTCAGTACTTC. The chain links TRBV25-1 to TRBJ2-4, with 7 bases fitting TRBD2. The germline CDR1 and CDR2 sequences are MGHDK and SYGVNS. There are 13 residues in the CDR3. V was pared by 2 bases and J by 5 bases, with 0 bases of the junction left unmatched.